Listed below are T cell receptor beta chains from one sample, sequenced in a study of blood T cells in healthy people across ages. TCRdb called the 5' RACE reads again in MiXCR, with one record for every CDR3 protein. The sample shows hundreds of thousands of distinct CDR3 sequences, 45% to 50% of them seen only once. Sequencing was performed on blood. The origin of the receptors is a woman aged 60-75 years in good health. Both conserved end residues are part of each CDR3. The order of the fields is V gene, J gene, clone size, D gene, CDR3 length, CDR3 DNA, CDR3 protein. D genes are given only for firm matches. The listing skips clone size in some rows; elsewhere it reads once, few, many or a size class.

TRBV28	TRBJ2-7	.	.	14	TGTGCCAGCAGTTCCCTGGGATATACCTACGAGCAGTACTTC	CASSSLGYTYEQYF
TRBV2	TRBJ2-7	.	.	12	TGTGCCAGCAAAGGGTCTACCTACGAGCAGTACTTC	CASKGSTYEQYF
TRBV11-2	TRBJ2-7	once	.	14	TGTGCCAGCAGCTTAGGGGTCCCAAGCGACGAGCAGTACTTC	CASSLGVPSDEQYF
TRBV20-1	TRBJ2-1	.	.	15	TGCAGTGCGCCCCTGGTTCGTCGCCTTTACAATGAGCAGTTCTTC	CSAPLVRRLYNEQFF
TRBV28	TRBJ1-3	.	.	17	TGTGCCAGCCTCAACAACATTCCCGGTCCCTCTGGAAACACCATATATTTT	CASLNNIPGPSGNTIYF
TRBV7-9	TRBJ1-2	.	.	13	TGTGCCAGCAGCCTAGGGGGTCACTATGGCTACACCTTC	CASSLGGHYGYTF
TRBV4-2	TRBJ2-7	once	TRBD2	16	TGTGCCAGCAGCCAAGGGGGACTAGCGGGAGTCTACGAGCAGTACTTC	CASSQGGLAGVYEQYF
TRBV29-1	TRBJ1-2	once	TRBD1	15	TGCAGCGTCCGGGACAGGGGGCGTGGGGAGGGAGGCTACACCTTC	CSVRDRGRGEGGYTF
TRBV9	TRBJ1-2	few	.	15	TGTGCCAGCAGCATAGGCCCCCAGACACCGCTCGGCTACACCTTC	CASSIGPQTPLGYTF
TRBV7-3	TRBJ2-7	once	TRBD1	15	TGTGCCAGCAGCTCTCGACAGGGGCTAGACAATGAGCAGTACTTC	CASSSRQGLDNEQYF